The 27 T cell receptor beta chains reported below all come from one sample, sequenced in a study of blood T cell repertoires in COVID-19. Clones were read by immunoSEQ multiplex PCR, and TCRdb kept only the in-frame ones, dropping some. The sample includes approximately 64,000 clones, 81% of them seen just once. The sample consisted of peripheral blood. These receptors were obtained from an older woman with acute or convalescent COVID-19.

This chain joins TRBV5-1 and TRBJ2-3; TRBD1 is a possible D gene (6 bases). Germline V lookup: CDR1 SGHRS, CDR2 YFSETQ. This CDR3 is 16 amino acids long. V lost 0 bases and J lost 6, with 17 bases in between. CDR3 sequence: CASSLEVGARSDTQYF. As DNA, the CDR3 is TGCGCCAGCAGCTTGGAGGTGGGGGCCCGATCCGATACGCAGTATTTT.

CDR3: CASTGSGGTEAFF. Written as DNA, the CDR3 is TGTGCCAGTACCGGTTCTGGGGGGACTGAAGCTTTCTTT. The chain has TRBV6-6 and TRBJ1-1; TRBD1 is a possible D gene (5 bases). The CDR3 covers 13 residues. CDR1 is MNHNY, CDR2 SVGAGI, per germline (reference sequence). Trimming left V 9 bases short and J 5 bases short, with 16 bases between.

The CDR3 region has the DNA TGTGCCAGCAGCCAAGGTAACACAGGCTCTGGGGCCAACGTCCTGACTTTC. Translation gives CASSQGNTGSGANVLTF. This chain uses TRBV4-2 with TRBJ2-6; D is possibly TRBD1 (5 bases). CDR1 is LGHNA, CDR2 YNFKEQ, per germline. The V and J ends lost 1 base and 0 bases respectively, with 10 bases between them. The CDR3 loop spans 17 amino acids.

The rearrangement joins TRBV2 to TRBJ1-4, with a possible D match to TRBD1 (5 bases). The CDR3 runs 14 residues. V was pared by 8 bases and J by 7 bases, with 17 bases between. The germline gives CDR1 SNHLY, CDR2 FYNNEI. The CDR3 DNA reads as TGTGCCAGCCAGCCGGAGCGGGGCGGTGAAAAACTGTTTTTT. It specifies CASQPERGGEKLFF. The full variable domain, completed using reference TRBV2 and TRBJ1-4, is EPEVTQTPSHQVTQMGQEVILRCVPISNHLYFYWYRQILGQKVEFLVSFYNNEISEKSEIFDDQFSVERPDGSNFTLKIRSTKLEDSAMYFCASQPERGGEKLFFGSGTQLSVL.

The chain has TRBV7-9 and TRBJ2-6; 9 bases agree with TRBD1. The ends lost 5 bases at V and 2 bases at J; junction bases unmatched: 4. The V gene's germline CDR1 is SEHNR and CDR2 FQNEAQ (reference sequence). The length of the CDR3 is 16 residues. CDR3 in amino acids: CASSPTGGTGANVLTF. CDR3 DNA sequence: TGTGCCAGCAGCCCCACAGGGGGCACTGGGGCCAACGTCCTGACTTTC.

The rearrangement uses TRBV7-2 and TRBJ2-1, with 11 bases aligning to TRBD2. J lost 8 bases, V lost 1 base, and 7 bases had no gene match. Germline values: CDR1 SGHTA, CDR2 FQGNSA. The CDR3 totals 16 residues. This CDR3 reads CASSLGFGTSGYEQFF. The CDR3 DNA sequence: TGTGCCAGCAGCTTAGGTTTCGGGACTAGCGGTTATGAGCAGTTCTTC.

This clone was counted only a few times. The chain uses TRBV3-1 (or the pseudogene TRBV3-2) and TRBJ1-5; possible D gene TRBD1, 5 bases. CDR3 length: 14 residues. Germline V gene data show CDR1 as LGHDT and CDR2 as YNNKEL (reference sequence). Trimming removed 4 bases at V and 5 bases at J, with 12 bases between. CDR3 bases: TGTGCCAGCAGCCCCTCCGGAGGGGATCAGCCCCAGCATTTT. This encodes CASSPSGGDQPQHF.

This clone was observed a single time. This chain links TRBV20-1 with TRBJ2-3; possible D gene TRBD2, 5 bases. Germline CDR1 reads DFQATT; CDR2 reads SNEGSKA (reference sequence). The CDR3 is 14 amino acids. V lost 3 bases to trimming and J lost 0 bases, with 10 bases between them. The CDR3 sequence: CSASPSGSTDTQYF. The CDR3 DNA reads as TGCAGTGCTAGTCCCAGCGGTAGCACAGATACGCAGTATTTT.

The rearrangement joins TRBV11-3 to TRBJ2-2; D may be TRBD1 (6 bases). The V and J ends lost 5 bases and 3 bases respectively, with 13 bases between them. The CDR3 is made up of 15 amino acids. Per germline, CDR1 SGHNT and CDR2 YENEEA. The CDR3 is CASSLLTGYTGELFF. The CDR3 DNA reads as TGTGCCAGCAGCCTTCTAACAGGGTACACCGGGGAGCTGTTTTTT. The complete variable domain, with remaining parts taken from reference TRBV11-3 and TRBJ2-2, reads EAGVVQSPRYKIIEKKQPVAFWCNPISGHNTLYWYLQNLGQGPELLIRYENEEAVDDSQLPKDRFSAERLKGVDSTLKIQPAELGDSAVYLCASSLLTGYTGELFFGEGSRLTVL.

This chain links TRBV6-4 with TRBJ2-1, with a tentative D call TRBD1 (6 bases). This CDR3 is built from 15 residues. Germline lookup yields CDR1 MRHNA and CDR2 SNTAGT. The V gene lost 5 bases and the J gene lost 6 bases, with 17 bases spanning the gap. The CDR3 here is CASSQGTTSINEQFF. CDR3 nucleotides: TGTGCCAGCAGTCAGGGGACAACCAGCATCAATGAGCAGTTCTTC.

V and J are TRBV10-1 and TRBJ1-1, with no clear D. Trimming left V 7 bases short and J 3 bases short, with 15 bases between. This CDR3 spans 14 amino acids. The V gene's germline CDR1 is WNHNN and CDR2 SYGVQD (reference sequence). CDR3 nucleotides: TGCGCCAGCAAGGAGAGGATAGGCGACACTGAAGCTTTCTTT. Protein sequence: CASKERIGDTEAFF.

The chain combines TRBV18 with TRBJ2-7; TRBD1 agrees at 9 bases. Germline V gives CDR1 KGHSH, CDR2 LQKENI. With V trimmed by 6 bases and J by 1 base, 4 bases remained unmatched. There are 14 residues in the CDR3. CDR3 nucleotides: TGTGCCAGCTCCGCCGGGACAGGGTCCTACGAGCAGTACTTC. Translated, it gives CASSAGTGSYEQYF.

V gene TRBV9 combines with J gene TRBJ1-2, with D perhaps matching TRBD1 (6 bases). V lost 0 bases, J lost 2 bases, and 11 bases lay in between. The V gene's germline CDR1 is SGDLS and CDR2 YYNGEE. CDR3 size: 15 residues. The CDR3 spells CASSVGGRENYGYTF. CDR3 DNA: TGTGCCAGCAGCGTAGGGGGGCGCGAGAACTATGGCTACACCTTC.

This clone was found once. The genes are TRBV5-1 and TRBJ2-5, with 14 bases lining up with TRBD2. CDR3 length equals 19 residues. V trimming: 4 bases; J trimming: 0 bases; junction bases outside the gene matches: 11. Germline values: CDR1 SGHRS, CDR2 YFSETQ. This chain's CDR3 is CASSLRTSGGTMYQETQYF. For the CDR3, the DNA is TGCGCCAGCAGCCTAAGGACTAGCGGGGGGACAATGTACCAAGAGACCCAGTACTTC.

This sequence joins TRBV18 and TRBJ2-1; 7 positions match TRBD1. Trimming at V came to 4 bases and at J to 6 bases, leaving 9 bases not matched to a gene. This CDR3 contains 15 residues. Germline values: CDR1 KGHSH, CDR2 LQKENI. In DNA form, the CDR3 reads TGTGCCAGCTCACGGGGACAGTTGGCCACCAATGAGCAGTTCTTC. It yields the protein CASSRGQLATNEQFF.

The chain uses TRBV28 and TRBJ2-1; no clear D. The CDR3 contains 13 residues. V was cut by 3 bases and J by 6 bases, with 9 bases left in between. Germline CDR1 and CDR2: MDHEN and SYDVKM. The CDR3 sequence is CASSFSGFNEQFF. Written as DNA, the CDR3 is TGTGCCAGCAGTTTCTCCGGGTTCAATGAGCAGTTCTTC.

The CDR3 protein is CASSEASGRGVYEQYF. Here the CDR3 DNA reads TGTGCCAGCAGTGAGGCGAGCGGTCGGGGGGTCTACGAGCAGTACTTC. The chain links TRBV6-4 to TRBJ2-7, with 7 bases lining up with TRBD2. Germline CDR1 is MRHNA and CDR2 is SNTAGT. The CDR3 runs 16 residues. Germline trimming cut 3 bases from V and 3 bases from J; bases unmatched to any gene: 11.

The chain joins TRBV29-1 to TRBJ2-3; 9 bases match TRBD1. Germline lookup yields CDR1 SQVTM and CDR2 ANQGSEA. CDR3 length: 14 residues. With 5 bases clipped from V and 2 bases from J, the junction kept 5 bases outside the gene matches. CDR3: CSVPGTGLTDTQYF. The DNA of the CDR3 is TGCAGCGTTCCCGGGACAGGGCTCACAGATACGCAGTATTTT.

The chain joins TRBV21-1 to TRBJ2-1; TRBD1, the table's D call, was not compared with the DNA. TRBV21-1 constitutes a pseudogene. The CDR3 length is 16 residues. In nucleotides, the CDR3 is TGTGCCAGCAGCAAAGAGGCCGGGACAGGGTACAATGAGCAGTTCTTC. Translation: CASSKEAGTGYNEQFF.

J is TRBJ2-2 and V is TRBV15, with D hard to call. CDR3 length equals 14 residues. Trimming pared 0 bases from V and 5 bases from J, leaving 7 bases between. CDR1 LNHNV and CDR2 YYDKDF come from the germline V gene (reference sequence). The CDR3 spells CATSRDLDTGELFF. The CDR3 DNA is TGTGCCACCAGCAGAGATCTAGATACCGGGGAGCTGTTTTTT.

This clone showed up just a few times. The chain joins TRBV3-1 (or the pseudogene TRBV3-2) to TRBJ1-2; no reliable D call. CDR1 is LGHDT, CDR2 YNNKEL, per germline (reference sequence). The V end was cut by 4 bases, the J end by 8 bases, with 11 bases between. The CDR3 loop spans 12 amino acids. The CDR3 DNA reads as TGTGCCAGCAGCCCCCGGGGAAGCGGCTACACCTTC. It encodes CASSPRGSGYTF.

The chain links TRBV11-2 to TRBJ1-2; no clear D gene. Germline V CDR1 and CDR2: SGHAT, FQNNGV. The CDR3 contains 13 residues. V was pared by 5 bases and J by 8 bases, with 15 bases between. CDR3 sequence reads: CASSQLEIGGYTF. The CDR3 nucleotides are TGTGCCAGCAGCCAACTGGAGATAGGAGGCTACACCTTC.

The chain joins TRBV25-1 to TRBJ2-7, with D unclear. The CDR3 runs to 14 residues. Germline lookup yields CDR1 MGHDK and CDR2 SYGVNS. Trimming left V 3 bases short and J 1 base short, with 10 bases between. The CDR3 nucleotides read TGTGCCAGCAGTGACCCAGGATCATCCTACGAGCAGTACTTC. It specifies CASSDPGSSYEQYF.

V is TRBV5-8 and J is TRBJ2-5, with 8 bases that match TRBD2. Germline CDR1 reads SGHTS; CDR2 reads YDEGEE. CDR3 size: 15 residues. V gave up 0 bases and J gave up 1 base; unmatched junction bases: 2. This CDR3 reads CASSLAGLAQETQYF. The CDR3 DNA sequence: TGTGCCAGCAGCTTGGCCGGACTAGCCCAAGAGACCCAGTACTTC.

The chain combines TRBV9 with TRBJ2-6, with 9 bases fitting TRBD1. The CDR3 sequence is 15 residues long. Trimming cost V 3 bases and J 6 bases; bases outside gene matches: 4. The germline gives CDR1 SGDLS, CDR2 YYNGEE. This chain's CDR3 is CASSAGQGLANVLTF. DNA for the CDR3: TGTGCCAGCAGCGCCGGACAGGGGTTGGCCAACGTCCTGACTTTC.

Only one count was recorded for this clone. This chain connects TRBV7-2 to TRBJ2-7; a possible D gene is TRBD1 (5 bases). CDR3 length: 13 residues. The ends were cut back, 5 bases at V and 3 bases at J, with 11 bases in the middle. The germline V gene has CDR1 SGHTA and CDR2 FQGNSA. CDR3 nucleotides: TGTGCCAGCAGCCTCGCGACAGACTACGAGCAGTACTTC. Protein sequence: CASSLATDYEQYF. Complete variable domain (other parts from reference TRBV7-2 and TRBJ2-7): GAGVSQSPSNKVTEKGKDVELRCDPISGHTALYWYRQSLGQGLEFLIYFQGNSAPDKSGLPSDRFSAERTGGSVSTLTIQRTQQEDSAVYLCASSLATDYEQYFGPGTRLTVT.

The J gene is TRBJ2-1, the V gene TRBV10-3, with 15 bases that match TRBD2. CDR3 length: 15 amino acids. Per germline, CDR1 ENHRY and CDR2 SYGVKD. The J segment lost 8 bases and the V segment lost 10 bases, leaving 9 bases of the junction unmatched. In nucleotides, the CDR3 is TGTGCCACCGAGGGACTAGCGGGAGGAGGAGATGAGCAGTTCTTC. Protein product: CATEGLAGGGDEQFF.